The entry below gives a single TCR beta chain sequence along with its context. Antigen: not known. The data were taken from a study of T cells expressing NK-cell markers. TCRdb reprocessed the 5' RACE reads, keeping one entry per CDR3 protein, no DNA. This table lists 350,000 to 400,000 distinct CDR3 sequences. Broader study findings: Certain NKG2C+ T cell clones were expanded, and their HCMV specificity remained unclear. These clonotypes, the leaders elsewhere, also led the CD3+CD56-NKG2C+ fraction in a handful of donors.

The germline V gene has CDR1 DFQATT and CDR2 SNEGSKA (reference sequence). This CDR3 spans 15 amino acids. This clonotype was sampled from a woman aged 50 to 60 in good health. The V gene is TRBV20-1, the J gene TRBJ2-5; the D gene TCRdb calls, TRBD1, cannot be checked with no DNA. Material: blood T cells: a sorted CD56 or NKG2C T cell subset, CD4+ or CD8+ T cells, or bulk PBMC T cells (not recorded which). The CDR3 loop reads CSAEGGGGTQETQYF.